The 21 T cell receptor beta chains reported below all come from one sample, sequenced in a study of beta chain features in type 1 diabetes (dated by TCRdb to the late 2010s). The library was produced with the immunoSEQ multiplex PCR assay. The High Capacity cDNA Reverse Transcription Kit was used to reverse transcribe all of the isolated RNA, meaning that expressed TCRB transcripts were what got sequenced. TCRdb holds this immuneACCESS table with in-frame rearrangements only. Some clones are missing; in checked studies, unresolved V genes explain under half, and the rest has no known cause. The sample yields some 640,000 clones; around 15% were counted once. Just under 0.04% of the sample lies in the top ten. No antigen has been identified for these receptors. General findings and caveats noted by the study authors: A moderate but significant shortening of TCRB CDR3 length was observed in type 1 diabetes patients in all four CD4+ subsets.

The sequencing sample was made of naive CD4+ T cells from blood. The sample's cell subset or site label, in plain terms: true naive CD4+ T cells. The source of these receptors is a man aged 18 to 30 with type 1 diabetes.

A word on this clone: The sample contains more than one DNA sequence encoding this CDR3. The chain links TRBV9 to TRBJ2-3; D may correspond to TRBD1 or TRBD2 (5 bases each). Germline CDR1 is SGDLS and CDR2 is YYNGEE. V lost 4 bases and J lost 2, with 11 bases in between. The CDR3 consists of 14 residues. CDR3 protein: CASSLGPHTDTQYF. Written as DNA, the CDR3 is TGTGCCAGCAGCCTGGGACCCCACACAGATACGCAGTATTTT.

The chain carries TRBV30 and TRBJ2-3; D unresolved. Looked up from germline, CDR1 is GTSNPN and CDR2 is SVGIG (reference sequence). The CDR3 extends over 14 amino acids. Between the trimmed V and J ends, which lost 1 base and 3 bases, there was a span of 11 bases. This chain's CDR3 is CAWSGGLLTDTQYF. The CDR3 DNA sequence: TGTGCCTGGAGTGGAGGCCTGTTAACAGATACGCAGTATTTT. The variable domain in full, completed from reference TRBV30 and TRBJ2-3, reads SQTIHQWPATLVQPVGSPLSLECTVEGTSNPNLYWYRQAAGRGLQLLFYSVGIGQISSEVPQNLSASRPQDRQFILSSKKLLLSDSGFYLCAWSGGLLTDTQYFGPGTRLTVL.

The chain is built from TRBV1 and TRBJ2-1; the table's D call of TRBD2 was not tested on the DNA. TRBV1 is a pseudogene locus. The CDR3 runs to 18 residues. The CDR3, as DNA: TGCACCAGCAGCCAACCACTAGAGGAGACTAGCGGGAGAGGTGAGCAGTTCTTC. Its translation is CTSSQPLEETSGRGEQFF.

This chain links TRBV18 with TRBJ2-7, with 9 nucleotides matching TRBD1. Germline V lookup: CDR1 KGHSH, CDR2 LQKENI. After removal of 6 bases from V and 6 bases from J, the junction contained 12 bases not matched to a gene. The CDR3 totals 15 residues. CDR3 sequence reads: CASSPITGTGIEQYF. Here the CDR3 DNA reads TGTGCCAGCTCTCCAATTACCGGGACAGGGATCGAGCAGTACTTC.

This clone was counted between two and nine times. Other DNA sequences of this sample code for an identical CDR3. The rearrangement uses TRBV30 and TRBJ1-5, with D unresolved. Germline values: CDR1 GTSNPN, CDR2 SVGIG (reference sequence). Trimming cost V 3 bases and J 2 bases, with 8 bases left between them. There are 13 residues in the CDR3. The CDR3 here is CAWSVAGNQPQHF. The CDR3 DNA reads TGTGCCTGGAGCGTCGCGGGCAATCAGCCCCAGCATTTT.

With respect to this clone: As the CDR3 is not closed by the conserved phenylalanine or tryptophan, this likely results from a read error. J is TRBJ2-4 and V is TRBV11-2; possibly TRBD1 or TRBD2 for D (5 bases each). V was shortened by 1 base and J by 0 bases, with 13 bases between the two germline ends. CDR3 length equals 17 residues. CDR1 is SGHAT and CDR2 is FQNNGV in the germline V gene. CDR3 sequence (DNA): TGTGCCAGCAGCTTAGGCCCAGGGACCCTAGCCAAAAACATTCAGTACCTC. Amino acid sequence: CASSLGPGTLAKNIQYL.

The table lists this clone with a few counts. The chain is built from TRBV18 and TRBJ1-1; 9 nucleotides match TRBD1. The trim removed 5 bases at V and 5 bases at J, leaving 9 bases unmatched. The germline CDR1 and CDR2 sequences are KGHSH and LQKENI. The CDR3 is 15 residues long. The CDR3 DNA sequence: TGTGCCAGCTCAACGAAGACAGGGGGTGATACTGAAGCTTTCTTT. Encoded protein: CASSTKTGGDTEAFF.

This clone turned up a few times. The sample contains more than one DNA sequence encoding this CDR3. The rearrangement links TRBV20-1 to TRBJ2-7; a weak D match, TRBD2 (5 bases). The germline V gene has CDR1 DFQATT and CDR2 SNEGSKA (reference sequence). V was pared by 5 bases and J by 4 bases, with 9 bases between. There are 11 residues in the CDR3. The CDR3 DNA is TGCAGTGCTGCACGGGGTTACGAGCAGTACTTC. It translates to CSAARGYEQYF.

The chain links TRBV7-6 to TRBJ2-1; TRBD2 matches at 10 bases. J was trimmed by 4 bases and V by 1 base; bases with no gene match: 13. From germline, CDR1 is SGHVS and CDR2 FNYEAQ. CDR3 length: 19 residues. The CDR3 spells CASSLVSSGGLPTYNEQFF. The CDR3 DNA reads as TGTGCCAGCAGCTTAGTGTCTAGCGGGGGCCTTCCTACTTACAATGAGCAGTTCTTC.

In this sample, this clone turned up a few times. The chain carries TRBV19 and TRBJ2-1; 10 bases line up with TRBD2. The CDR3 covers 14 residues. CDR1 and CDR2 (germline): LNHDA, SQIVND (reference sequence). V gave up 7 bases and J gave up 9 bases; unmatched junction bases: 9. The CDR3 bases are TGTGCCAGTAACAGGCTAGCGGGAGTCAGTGAGCAGTTCTTC. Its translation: CASNRLAGVSEQFF.

The CDR3 loop is CASRGGTSEQETQYF. CDR3 sequence (DNA): TGCGCCAGCAGGGGAGGGACTAGCGAACAAGAGACCCAGTACTTC. V usage is TRBV5-1 and J usage is TRBJ2-5; 10 positions match TRBD2. V shed 5 bases and J 2 bases; nucleotides not matched to a gene: 6. The CDR3 covers 15 residues. Germline lookup yields CDR1 SGHRS and CDR2 YFSETQ.

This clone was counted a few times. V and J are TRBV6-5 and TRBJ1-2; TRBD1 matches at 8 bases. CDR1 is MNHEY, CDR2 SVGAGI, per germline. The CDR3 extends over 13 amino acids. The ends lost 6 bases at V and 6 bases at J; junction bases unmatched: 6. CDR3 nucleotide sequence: TGTGCCAGCAGCATTGACAGGGGAAATGGCTACACCTTC. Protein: CASSIDRGNGYTF.

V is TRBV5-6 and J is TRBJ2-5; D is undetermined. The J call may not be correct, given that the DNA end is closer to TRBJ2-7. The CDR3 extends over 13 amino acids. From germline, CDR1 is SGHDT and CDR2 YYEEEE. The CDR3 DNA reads TGTGCCAGCAGCTTAAGCAGGTCCTACGAGCAGTACTTC. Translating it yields CASSLSRSYEQYF.

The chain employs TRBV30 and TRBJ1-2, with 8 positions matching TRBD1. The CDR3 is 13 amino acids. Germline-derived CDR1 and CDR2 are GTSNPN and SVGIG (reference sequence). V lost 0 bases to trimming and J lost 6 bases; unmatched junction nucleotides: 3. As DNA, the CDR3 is TGTGCCTGGAGTGTACTCAGGGGGCATGGCTACACCTTC. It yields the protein CAWSVLRGHGYTF. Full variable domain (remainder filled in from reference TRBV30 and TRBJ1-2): SQTIHQWPATLVQPVGSPLSLECTVEGTSNPNLYWYRQAAGRGLQLLFYSVGIGQISSEVPQNLSASRPQDRQFILSSKKLLLSDSGFYLCAWSVLRGHGYTFGSGTRLTVV.

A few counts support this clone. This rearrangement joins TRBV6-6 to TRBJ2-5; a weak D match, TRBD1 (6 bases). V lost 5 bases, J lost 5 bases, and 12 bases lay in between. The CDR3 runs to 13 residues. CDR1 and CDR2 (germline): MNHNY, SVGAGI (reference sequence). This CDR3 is CASSDRSGETQYF. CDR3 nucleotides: TGTGCCAGCAGTGACAGGTCGGGCGAGACCCAGTACTTC.

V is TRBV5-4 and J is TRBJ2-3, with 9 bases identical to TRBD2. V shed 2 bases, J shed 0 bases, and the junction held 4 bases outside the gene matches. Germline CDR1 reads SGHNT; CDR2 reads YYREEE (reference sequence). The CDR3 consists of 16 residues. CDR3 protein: CASSLGTSRSTDTQYF. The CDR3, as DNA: TGTGCCAGCAGCTTAGGGACTAGCAGAAGCACAGATACGCAGTATTTT.

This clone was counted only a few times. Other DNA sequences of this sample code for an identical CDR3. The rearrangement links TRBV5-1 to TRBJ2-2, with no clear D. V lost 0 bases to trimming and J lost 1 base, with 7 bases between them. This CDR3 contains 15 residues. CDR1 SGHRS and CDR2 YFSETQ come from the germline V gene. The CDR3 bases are TGCGCCAGCAGCTTGGGGACGGGGAACACCGGGGAGCTGTTTTTT. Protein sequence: CASSLGTGNTGELFF. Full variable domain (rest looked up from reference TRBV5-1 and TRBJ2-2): KAGVTQTPRYLIKTRGQQVTLSCSPISGHRSVSWYQQTPGQGLQFLFEYFSETQRNKGNFPGRFSGRQFSNSRSEMNVSTLELGDSALYLCASSLGTGNTGELFFGEGSRLTVL.

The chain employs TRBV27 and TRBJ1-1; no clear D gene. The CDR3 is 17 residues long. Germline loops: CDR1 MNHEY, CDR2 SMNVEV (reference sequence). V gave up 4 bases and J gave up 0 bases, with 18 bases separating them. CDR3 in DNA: TGTGCCAGCAGTTCATCCCGTAGGGATTCGGTGAACACTGAAGCTTTCTTT. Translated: CASSSSRRDSVNTEAFF.

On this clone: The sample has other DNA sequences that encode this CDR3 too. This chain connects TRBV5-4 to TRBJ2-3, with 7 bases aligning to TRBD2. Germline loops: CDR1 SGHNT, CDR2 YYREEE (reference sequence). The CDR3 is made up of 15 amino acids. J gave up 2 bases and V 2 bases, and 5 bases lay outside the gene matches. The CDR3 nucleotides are TGTGCCAGCAGCTTAGGCGGGGGAGTCACAGATACGCAGTATTTT. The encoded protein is CASSLGGGVTDTQYF.

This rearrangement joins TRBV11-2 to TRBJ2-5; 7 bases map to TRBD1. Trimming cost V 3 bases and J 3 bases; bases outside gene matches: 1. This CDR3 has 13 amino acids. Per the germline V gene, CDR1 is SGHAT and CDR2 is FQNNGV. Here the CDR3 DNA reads TGTGCCAGCAGCTTTACAGGGGAAGAGACCCAGTACTTC. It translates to CASSFTGEETQYF.

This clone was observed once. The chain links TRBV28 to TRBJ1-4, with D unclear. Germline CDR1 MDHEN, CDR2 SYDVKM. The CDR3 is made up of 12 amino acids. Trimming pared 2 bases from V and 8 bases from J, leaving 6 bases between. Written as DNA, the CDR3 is TGTGCCAGCAGTTTACGACGGGAAAAACTGTTTTTT. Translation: CASSLRREKLFF.